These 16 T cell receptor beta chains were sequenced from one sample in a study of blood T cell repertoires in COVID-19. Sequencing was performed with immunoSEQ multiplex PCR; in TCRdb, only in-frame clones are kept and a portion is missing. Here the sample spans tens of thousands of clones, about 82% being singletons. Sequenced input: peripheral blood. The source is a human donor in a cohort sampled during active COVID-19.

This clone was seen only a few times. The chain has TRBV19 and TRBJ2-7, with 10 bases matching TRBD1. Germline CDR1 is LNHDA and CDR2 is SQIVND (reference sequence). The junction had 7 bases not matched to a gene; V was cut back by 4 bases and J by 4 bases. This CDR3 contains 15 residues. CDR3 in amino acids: CASSTQTGGGYEQYF. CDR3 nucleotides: TGTGCCAGTAGTACCCAGACAGGGGGCGGGTACGAGCAGTACTTC.

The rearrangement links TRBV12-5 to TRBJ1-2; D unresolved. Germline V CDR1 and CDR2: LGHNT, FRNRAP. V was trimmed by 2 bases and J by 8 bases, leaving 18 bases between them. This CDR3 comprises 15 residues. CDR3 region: CASGLYTRTSGGYTF. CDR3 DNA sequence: TGTGCTAGTGGTTTGTATACCCGGACTTCTGGGGGCTACACCTTC.

The CDR3 DNA is TGTGCCAGCAGCGCAGGGGGCATATCCTATGGCTACACCTTC. Its protein is CASSAGGISYGYTF. The chain employs TRBV7-9 and TRBJ1-2; 8 positions match TRBD1. CDR3 length equals 14 residues. The germline CDR1 and CDR2 sequences are SEHNR and FQNEAQ (reference sequence). The junction had 6 bases not matched to a gene; V was cut back by 5 bases and J by 4 bases. The full variable domain, in which reference TRBV7-9 and TRBJ1-2 provide the parts outside the CDR3, is DTGVSQNPRHKITKRGQNVTFRCDPISEHNRLYWYRQTLGQGPEFLTYFQNEAQLEKSRLLSDRFSAERPKGSFSTLEIQRTEQGDSAMYLCASSAGGISYGYTFGSGTRLTVV.

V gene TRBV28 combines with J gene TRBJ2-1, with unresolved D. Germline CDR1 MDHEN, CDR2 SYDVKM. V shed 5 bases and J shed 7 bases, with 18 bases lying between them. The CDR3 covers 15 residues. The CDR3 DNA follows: TGTGCCAGCAGTCCCGGCGGAAATGATCGGAATGAGCAGTTCTTC. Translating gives CASSPGGNDRNEQFF.

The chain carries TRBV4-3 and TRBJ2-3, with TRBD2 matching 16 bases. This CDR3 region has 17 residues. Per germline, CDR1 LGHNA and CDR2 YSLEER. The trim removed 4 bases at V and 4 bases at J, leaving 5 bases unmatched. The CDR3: CASSPTGLAGGPDTQYF. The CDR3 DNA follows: TGCGCCAGCAGCCCGACGGGACTAGCGGGGGGGCCAGATACGCAGTATTTT.

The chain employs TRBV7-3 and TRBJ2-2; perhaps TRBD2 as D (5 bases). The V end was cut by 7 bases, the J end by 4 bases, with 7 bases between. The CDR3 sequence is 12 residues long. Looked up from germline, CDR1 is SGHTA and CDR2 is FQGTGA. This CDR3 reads CASNEGTGELFF. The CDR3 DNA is TGTGCCAGCAACGAGGGCACCGGGGAGCTGTTTTTT.

CDR3 bases: TGTGCCAGCAGTCAACGACTAGACGGGGTCAATGAGCAGTTCTTC. It translates to CASSQRLDGVNEQFF. The rearrangement joins TRBV7-9 to TRBJ2-1, with D possibly TRBD2 on 6 matching bases. This CDR3 has 15 amino acids. Trimming removed 6 bases from V and 6 bases from J, with 18 bases in between. CDR1 is SEHNR and CDR2 is FQNEAQ in the germline V gene (reference sequence).

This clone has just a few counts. The CDR3 region has the DNA TGTGCCAGCAGCTGGGGACAACTGGATAGCAATCAGCCCCAGCATTTT. It is translated as CASSWGQLDSNQPQHF. V gene TRBV5-6 combines with J gene TRBJ1-5, with D possibly being TRBD1 (6 bases). The CDR3 is 16 residues long. The germline CDR1 and CDR2 sequences are SGHDT and YYEEEE. V was pared by 3 bases and J by 0 bases, with 13 bases between.

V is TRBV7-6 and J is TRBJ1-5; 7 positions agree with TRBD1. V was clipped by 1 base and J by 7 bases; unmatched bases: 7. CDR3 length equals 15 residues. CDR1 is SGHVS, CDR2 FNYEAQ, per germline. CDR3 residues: CASSLDDRDSQPQHF. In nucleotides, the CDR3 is TGTGCCAGCAGCTTAGATGACAGGGATAGCCAGCCCCAGCATTTT.

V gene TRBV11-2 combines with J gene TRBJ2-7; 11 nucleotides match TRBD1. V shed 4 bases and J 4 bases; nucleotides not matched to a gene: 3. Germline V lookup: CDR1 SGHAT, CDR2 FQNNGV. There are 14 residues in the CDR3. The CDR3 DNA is TGTGCCAGCAGCTCGGGACAGGGGGGTTACGAGCAGTACTTC. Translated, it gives CASSSGQGGYEQYF. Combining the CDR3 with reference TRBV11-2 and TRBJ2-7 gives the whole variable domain EAGVAQSPRYKIIEKRQSVAFWCNPISGHATLYWYQQILGQGPKLLIQFQNNGVVDDSQLPKDRFSAERLKGVDSTLKIQPAKLEDSAVYLCASSSGQGGYEQYFGPGTRLTVT.

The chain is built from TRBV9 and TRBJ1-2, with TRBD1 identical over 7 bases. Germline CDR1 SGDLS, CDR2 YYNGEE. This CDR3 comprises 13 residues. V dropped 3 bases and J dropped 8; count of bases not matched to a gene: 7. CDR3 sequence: CASSAGQAWGYTF. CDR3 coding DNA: TGTGCCAGCAGCGCCGGACAGGCCTGGGGCTACACCTTC.

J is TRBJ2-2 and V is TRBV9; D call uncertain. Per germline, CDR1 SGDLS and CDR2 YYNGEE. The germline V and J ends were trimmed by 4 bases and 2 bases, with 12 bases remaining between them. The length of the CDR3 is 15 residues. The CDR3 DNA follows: TGTGCCAGCAGCCCCTCAGGCGTCAACACCGGGGAGCTGTTTTTT. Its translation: CASSPSGVNTGELFF. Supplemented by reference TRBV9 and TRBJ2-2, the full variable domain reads DSGVTQTPKHLITATGQRVTLRCSPRSGDLSVYWYQQSLDQGLQFLIQYYNGEERAKGNILERFSAQQFPDLHSELNLSSLELGDSALYFCASSPSGVNTGELFFGEGSRLTVL.

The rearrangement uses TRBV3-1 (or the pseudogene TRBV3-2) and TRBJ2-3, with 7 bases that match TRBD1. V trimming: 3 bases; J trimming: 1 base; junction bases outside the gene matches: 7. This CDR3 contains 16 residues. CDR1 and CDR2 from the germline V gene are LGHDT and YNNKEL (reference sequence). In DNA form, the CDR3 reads TGTGCCAGCAGCCACCAGGGGGTAGAGGGCACAGATACGCAGTATTTT. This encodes CASSHQGVEGTDTQYF.

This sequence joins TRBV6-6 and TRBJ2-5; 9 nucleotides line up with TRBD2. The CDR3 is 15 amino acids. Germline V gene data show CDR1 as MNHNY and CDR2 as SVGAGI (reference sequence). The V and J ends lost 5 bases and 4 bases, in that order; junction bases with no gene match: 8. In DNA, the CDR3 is TGTGCCAGCAGTCCCCCGGGACTAGCCGGAGAGACCCAGTACTTC. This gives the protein CASSPPGLAGETQYF.

The CDR3 here is CASSPGAGTSVYEQFF. CDR3 DNA sequence: TGTGCCAGCAGCCCAGGGGCCGGGACTAGCGTCTATGAGCAGTTCTTC. The chain uses TRBV11-2 and TRBJ2-1, with 10 bases that match TRBD2. CDR1 and CDR2 (germline): SGHAT, FQNNGV. V shed 5 bases, J shed 8 bases, and the junction held 12 bases outside the gene matches. This CDR3 is built from 16 residues.

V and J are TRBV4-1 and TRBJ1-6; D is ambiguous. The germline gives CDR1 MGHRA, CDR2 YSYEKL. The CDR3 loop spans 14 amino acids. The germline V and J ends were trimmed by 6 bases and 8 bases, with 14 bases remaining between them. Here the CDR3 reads CASSVFPTDSPLHF. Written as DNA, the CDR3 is TGCGCCAGCAGTGTTTTCCCCACGGATTCACCCCTCCACTTT.